The rows below give T cell receptor beta chains drawn from one sample of a study of T-cell reconstitution after alpha-beta-depleted transplantation in children. MiXCR, applied by TCRdb to the PCR reads, yields one record per CDR3 protein. The data hold hundreds of thousands of distinct CDR3 sequences, with about an eighth observed a single time. Sequences were derived from PBMCs, sampled before TCRalphabeta/CD19-depleted stem cell transplant. All receptors derive from a girl aged 2-10 years with congenital amegakaryocytic thrombocytopenia, due to receive a stem cell transplant. Both conserved end residues are part of each CDR3. The order of the fields is J gene, V gene, D gene, clone size, CDR3 DNA, CDR3 protein. The D gene is left open where the match is weak. Clone sizes are given selectively: once, few, many, or a class where the clone is expanded.

J: TRBJ1-1; V: TRBV5-1; D: .; size: few; DNA: TGCGCCAGCAGCTTGGAAAGGACAAACACTGAAGCTTTCTTT; CDR3: CASSLERTNTEAFF
J: TRBJ2-1; V: TRBV12-3/TRBV12-4; D: .; size: .; DNA: TGTGCCAGCAGTTCGTCGAGGCCGCCCCGCCGAGGTTCCTACAATGAGCAGTTCTTC; CDR3: CASSSSRPPRRGSYNEQFF
J: TRBJ2-7; V: TRBV7-7; D: .; size: .; DNA: TGTGCCAGCAGCTTAGATACTACTGGGTTCTCCGAGCAGTACTTC; CDR3: CASSLDTTGFSEQYF
J: TRBJ2-7; V: TRBV7-8; D: .; size: .; DNA: TGTGCCAGCAGCCGCGGTCGGATCGAGCAGTACTTC; CDR3: CASSRGRIEQYF
J: TRBJ2-2; V: TRBV5-1; D: TRBD1; size: .; DNA: TGCGCCAGCAGCTTTACAGGGGGCGACACCGGGGAGCTGTTTTTT; CDR3: CASSFTGGDTGELFF
J: TRBJ2-3; V: TRBV7-2; D: .; size: .; DNA: TGTGCCAGCAGCTCATGGGTCCAGAGCACAGATACGCAGTATTTT; CDR3: CASSSWVQSTDTQYF
J: TRBJ2-5; V: TRBV20-1; D: TRBD2; size: many; DNA: TGCAGTGCTAGCCCGAGATTACTAGCGGGAGAATACGAGACCCAGTACTTC; CDR3: CSASPRLLAGEYETQYF
J: TRBJ2-1; V: TRBV4-1; D: .; size: many; DNA: TGCGCCAGCAGCCAAATCCCCCCCAATGAGCAGTTCTTC; CDR3: CASSQIPPNEQFF
J: TRBJ1-5; V: TRBV12-5; D: .; size: many; DNA: TGTGCTAGTGGCGCTAGCAATCAGCCCCAGCATTTT; CDR3: CASGASNQPQHF
J: TRBJ1-1; V: TRBV12-3/TRBV12-4; D: .; size: many; DNA: TGTGCCAGCTCTGTTGGGTTGGGCGCCGGAGCTGAAGCTTTCTTT; CDR3: CASSVGLGAGAEAFF
J: TRBJ1-1; V: TRBV5-6; D: .; size: many; DNA: TGTGCCAGCAGCAATGTCGACAGTTCGTTAAGTCGGGAAGCTTTCTTT; CDR3: CASSNVDSSLSREAFF
J: TRBJ1-1; V: TRBV3-1; D: .; size: few; DNA: TGTGCCAGCAGCCAAGATGGGGCAGGGCCTTTCCACACTGAAGCTTTCTTT; CDR3: CASSQDGAGPFHTEAFF
J: TRBJ2-7; V: TRBV11-1; D: TRBD2; size: .; DNA: TGTGCCAGCAGCTTGGGGACTAGCGGGAGGGGACCCTCCTACGAGCAGTACTTC; CDR3: CASSLGTSGRGPSYEQYF
J: TRBJ2-1; V: TRBV20-1; D: .; size: many; DNA: TGCAGTGCTAGTCGTTCGGGGAGCTCCTACAATGAGCAGTTCTTC; CDR3: CSASRSGSSYNEQFF
J: TRBJ2-3; V: TRBV5-1; D: TRBD2; size: many; DNA: TGCGCCAGCAGCTCTAGCGGGGAAAGCACAGATACGCAGTATTTT; CDR3: CASSSSGESTDTQYF
J: TRBJ2-3; V: TRBV7-8; D: .; size: few; DNA: TGTGCCAGCAGCTTAGTATTACGTGGGGCAGATACGCAGTATTTT; CDR3: CASSLVLRGADTQYF
J: TRBJ2-6; V: TRBV10-3; D: TRBD1; size: many; DNA: TGTGCCATTGGGACAGCCGACCTCTCTGGGGCCAACGTCCTGACTTTC; CDR3: CAIGTADLSGANVLTF
J: TRBJ2-5; V: TRBV7-9; D: TRBD1; size: many; DNA: TGTGCCAGCAGCCCCCGGGACAGTCAAGAGACCCAGTACTTC; CDR3: CASSPRDSQETQYF
J: TRBJ1-1; V: TRBV4-1; D: .; size: .; DNA: TGCGCCAGTGGGGTGGGTGGCACTGAAGCTTTCTTT; CDR3: CASGVGGTEAFF
J: TRBJ2-3; V: TRBV20-1; D: .; size: many; DNA: TGCAGCCTCGTAGCTGGAAGGGGCGGAGATACGCAGTATTTT; CDR3: CSLVAGRGGDTQYF
J: TRBJ2-4; V: TRBV29-1; D: .; size: .; DNA: TGCAGCGTTGAATCTACTGACATTCAGTACTTC; CDR3: CSVESTDIQYF
J: TRBJ2-7; V: TRBV5-1; D: TRBD1; size: .; DNA: TGCGCCAGCAGCATTGGACAGGGAACCTACGAGCAGTACTTC; CDR3: CASSIGQGTYEQYF
J: TRBJ2-2; V: TRBV12-3/TRBV12-4; D: TRBD1; size: .; DNA: TGTGCCAGCAGGCCGAACAGGGGGGAGAGCACCGGGGAGCTGTTTTTT; CDR3: CASRPNRGESTGELFF
J: TRBJ2-1; V: TRBV20-1; D: TRBD2; size: few; DNA: TGCAGTGCTAGTCTAGCGGGGGCCCGATGGTTTTACTTC; CDR3: CSASLAGARWFYF
J: TRBJ2-3; V: TRBV3-1; D: .; size: few; DNA: TGTGCCAGCAGCCAAGACCGGGTTTCCACAGATACGCAGTATTTT; CDR3: CASSQDRVSTDTQYF